This T cell receptor (beta chain) is from a study of identical twins. General study results and limits: The study found excess low generation probability among twin-shared out-of-frame alpha sequences. Carriage of fewer insertions was seen in abundant cord blood beta clonotypes, whereas memory repertoires showed none. Diverse VJ usage suggested most zero-insertion clonotypes were not invariant T cells.

A template switching step contributed a universal primer site, while unique molecular identifiers were present in the cDNA. One entry per CDR3 protein results from TCRdb running MiXCR on the 5' RACE reads. Of hundreds of thousands of distinct CDR3 sequences in the sample, roughly an eighth were seen once. For this clonotype: Its antigen is as yet unknown.

Germline V gives CDR1 LNHDA, CDR2 SQIVND (reference sequence). Between the trimmed V and J ends, which lost 4 bases and 8 bases, there was a span of 18 bases. This CDR3 spans 15 amino acids. The same sample was also studied in work on yellow fever vaccine responses in identical twins.

V usage is TRBV19 and J usage is TRBJ2-1; D is unclear. The TCR sequence derives from a young woman in good health. The sequenced sample consisted of PBMCs. CDR3 DNA sequence: TGTGCCAGTAGTAGGGCCAAGTGGTGGTCTGATGAGCAGTTCTTC. It translates to CASSRAKWWSDEQFF.